This entry lists 14 T cell receptor beta chains sequenced from one sample in a study of response to subunit inactivated influenza vaccine. TCRdb analysed the RT-PCR reads with MiXCR anew, one entry per CDR3 protein. Of some 180,000 distinct CDR3 sequences listed, about 10% are singletons. Sequences were derived from non-naive T cells sorted from PBMCs, sampled on the day of vaccination. These receptors were taken from a man in his forties or fifties who received an inactivated influenza vaccine.

This clonotype showed up many times. The chain employs TRBV20-1 and TRBJ2-3, with TRBD1 as a possible D gene (6 bases). V shed 2 bases and J shed 1 base, with 13 bases lying between them. Germline V gene data show CDR1 as DFQATT and CDR2 as SNEGSKA (reference sequence). CDR3 size: 15 residues. This CDR3 is CSARTQGKGTDTQYF. CDR3 DNA sequence: TGCAGTGCTAGAACTCAGGGGAAGGGCACAGATACGCAGTATTTT.

On this clonotype: Possible read error: a much larger clone is one base away. The chain carries TRBV12-3 or TRBV12-4 and TRBJ2-4; TRBD1 matches at 9 bases. The CDR3 loop spans 15 amino acids. CDR3 sequence: CASSLGGQGRNTQYF. The CDR3 DNA sequence: TGTGCCAGCAGTTTAGGGGGACAGGGTCGAAACACTCAGTACTTC.

The chain links TRBV5-6 to TRBJ2-5, with 9 bases fitting TRBD2. Trimming took 4 bases from V and 5 from J; bases not matched to a gene: 15. From germline, CDR1 is SGHDT and CDR2 YYEEEE. This CDR3 has 17 amino acids. The CDR3 DNA sequence: TGTGCCAGCAGCCCTCCTTATGGGCGGGAGGGCCGCGAGACCCAGTACTTC. This sequence encodes CASSPPYGREGRETQYF.

This clonotype was recorded many times. This chain uses TRBV20-1 with TRBJ1-4, with a possible D match to TRBD1 (6 bases). Deletions cut 3 bases from V and 3 bases from J, with 14 bases between. The CDR3 covers 15 residues. Germline-derived CDR1 and CDR2 are DFQATT and SNEGSKA (reference sequence). The CDR3 DNA sequence: TGCAGTGCTAGGGGGTGGGGGCCCGCTAATGAAAAACTGTTTTTT. It translates to CSARGWGPANEKLFF.

The J gene is TRBJ2-5, the V gene TRBV5-6; D is unresolved. The CDR3 length is 14 residues. Trimming shortened V by 2 bases and J by 5 bases, and 13 bases separated the two germline ends. Germline V gene data show CDR1 as SGHDT and CDR2 as YYEEEE. CDR3 coding DNA: TGTGCCAGCAGCTTAATCCCGATCGAGGAGACCCAGTACTTC. It encodes CASSLIPIEETQYF.

This clonotype came up a few times. CDR3 amino acids: CASSLVAGAETQYF. As DNA, the CDR3 is TGCGCCAGCAGCCTCGTAGCGGGAGCGGAGACCCAGTACTTC. This chain connects TRBV4-3 to TRBJ2-5; 9 nucleotides align to TRBD2. Germline V gene sequence: CDR1 LGHNA, CDR2 YSLEER. CDR3 length: 14 residues. V shed 4 bases, J shed 5 bases, and the junction held 5 bases outside the gene matches.

This clonotype was recorded many times. The V call is TRBV15, the J call TRBJ2-5, with 9 bases fitting TRBD2. With V trimmed by 5 bases and J by 5 bases, 6 bases remained unmatched. CDR1 and CDR2 from the germline V gene are LNHNV and YYDKDF (reference sequence). The CDR3 is made up of 14 amino acids. CDR3 sequence (DNA): TGTGCCACCAGCCGCGGGAGGGTTCGGGAGACCCAGTACTTC. It is translated as CATSRGRVRETQYF.

The rearrangement links TRBV5-1 to TRBJ2-2; the D is unclear. CDR1 is SGHRS and CDR2 is YFSETQ in the germline V gene. The CDR3 is made up of 15 amino acids. Trimming stripped 0 bases from V and 1 base from J, with 7 bases between. The CDR3 protein is CASSLGYQNTGELFF. CDR3 DNA: TGCGCCAGCAGCTTGGGATATCAGAACACCGGGGAGCTGTTTTTT.

V is TRBV27 and J is TRBJ2-6; unclear D gene. In germline, CDR1 is MNHEY, CDR2 SMNVEV (reference sequence). The CDR3 runs to 14 residues. The V gene lost 7 bases and the J gene lost 0 bases, with 7 bases spanning the gap. CDR3 sequence reads: CASKISSGANVLTF. In nucleotides, the CDR3 is TGTGCCAGCAAAATCAGCTCTGGGGCCAACGTCCTGACTTTC. Full variable domain (missing parts from reference TRBV27 and TRBJ2-6): EAQVTQNPRYLITVTGKKLTVTCSQNMNHEYMSWYRQDPGLGLRQIYYSMNVEVTDKGDVPEGYKVSRKEKRNFPLILESPSPNQTSLYFCASKISSGANVLTFGAGSRLTVL.

This chain links TRBV19 with TRBJ1-3; tentative D call: TRBD1 (6 bases). V was clipped by 4 bases and J by 0 bases, with 10 bases between them. The CDR3 has 15 residues. CDR1 and CDR2 from the germline V gene are LNHDA and SQIVND (reference sequence). The CDR3 is CASSTTGDSGNTIYF. As DNA, the CDR3 is TGTGCCAGTAGTACGACAGGCGACTCTGGAAACACCATATATTTT.

This sequence joins TRBV20-1 and TRBJ2-3; no clear D. The CDR3 has 14 residues. Germline loops: CDR1 DFQATT, CDR2 SNEGSKA (reference sequence). The CDR3 nucleotides are TGCATTGGTGGTCAGGCTCCTAGCACAGATACGCAGTATTTT. Its protein is CIGGQAPSTDTQYF.

The rearrangement links TRBV4-2 to TRBJ1-2, with 8 nucleotides matching TRBD1. With V trimmed by 4 bases and J by 11 bases, 9 bases remained unmatched. Germline CDR1 and CDR2: LGHNA and YNFKEQ. The CDR3 consists of 13 residues. CDR3: CASSPPAGGWYTF. CDR3 bases: TGTGCCAGCAGCCCCCCTGCAGGGGGCTGGTACACCTTC.

This clonotype has more than one count but fewer than ten. This chain uses TRBV27 with TRBJ2-7; tentatively, D is TRBD2 (5 bases). Trimming removed 2 bases at V and 4 bases at J, with 18 bases between. The CDR3 loop spans 16 amino acids. From germline, CDR1 is MNHEY and CDR2 SMNVEV (reference sequence). CDR3 DNA: TGTGCCAGCAGTTTACTGTCCAGCGGAGGAATTTACGAGCAGTACTTC. It yields the protein CASSLLSSGGIYEQYF.

This clonotype has just a few counts. The chain combines TRBV12-3 or TRBV12-4 with TRBJ2-4; D gene ambiguous. The CDR3 has 12 amino acids. Trimming took off 1 base at V and 6 bases at J, with 4 bases between the two ends. The CDR3 spells CASSLDRNIQYF. The DNA of the CDR3 is TGTGCCAGCAGTTTAGACAGAAACATTCAGTACTTC.